One and the same sample provided the 3 T cell receptor beta chains below, sequenced in a study of cytomegalovirus exposure and HLA in healthy donors. PCR involved 60 Vbeta and 13 Jbeta primers. Repertoires were generated with immunoSEQ multiplex PCR, while TCRdb's copy carries only in-frame clones and drops some. The sample consists of roughly 120,000 clones, about 82% of them appearing once. The material sequenced was PBMCs. Every receptor here comes from a man aged 50-59 years in good health and CMV-seronegative.

This chain links TRBV6-1 with TRBJ2-2, with TRBD1 matching 7 bases. Losses at the gene ends were 3 bases for V and 3 bases for J; bases not matched to a gene: 7. There are 16 residues in the CDR3. Per germline, CDR1 MNHNS and CDR2 SASEGT. The CDR3 sequence is CASSDRDRHYTGELFF. CDR3 bases: TGTGCCAGCAGTGACCGGGACAGACATTACACCGGGGAGCTGTTTTTT.

The rearrangement joins TRBV5-4 to TRBJ2-3; 10 bases are shared with TRBD2. CDR1 is SGHNT and CDR2 is YYREEE in the germline V gene (reference sequence). V lost 0 bases, J lost 5 bases, and 3 bases stayed unmatched. This CDR3 is built from 15 residues. CDR3 sequence (DNA): TGTGCCAGCAGCTTGGAAGCGGGGGGGCAAGATACGCAGTATTTT. Its protein product is CASSLEAGGQDTQYF.

This chain uses TRBV5-1 with TRBJ2-2, with D unresolved. The CDR3 totals 13 residues. Trimming took off 1 base at V and 1 base at J, with 2 bases between the two ends. Germline loops: CDR1 SGHRS, CDR2 YFSETQ. CDR3 sequence: CASSLQNTGELFF. The CDR3 nucleotides read TGCGCCAGCAGCTTGCAGAACACCGGGGAGCTGTTTTTT. Complete variable domain (other parts from reference TRBV5-1 and TRBJ2-2): KAGVTQTPRYLIKTRGQQVTLSCSPISGHRSVSWYQQTPGQGLQFLFEYFSETQRNKGNFPGRFSGRQFSNSRSEMNVSTLELGDSALYLCASSLQNTGELFFGEGSRLTVL.